This T cell receptor (beta chain) was sequenced for a study of T cells in Graves' hyperthyroidism and ophthalmopathy. If no ophthalmopathy progression occurred within 18 months, Graves' hyperthyroidism was stable. Each diagnosis was grounded in clinical symptoms, serum thyroxine and TRAb, thyroid ultrasound, and orbital computed tomography. This clonotype was detected a few times. The antigen is undetermined. Study outcomes and limitations: In blood, most of the thyroid clonotypes expanded above 0.001 were also present.

Looked up from germline, CDR1 is DFQATT and CDR2 is SNEGSKA (reference sequence). The CDR3 length is 11 residues. V was clipped by 1 base and J by 6 bases, with 7 bases between them. TCR beta CDR3 regions were amplified from RNA transcripts. HTBI primers were employed in a first-round RT-PCR of the TCR CDR3. TCRdb called the multiplex PCR reads again in MiXCR, with one record for every CDR3 protein. The data contain about 340,000 distinct CDR3 sequences, 15% to 20% of them singletons. The sequencing input was blood. This sequence joins TRBV20-1 and TRBJ2-7; no firm D call. This clonotype was obtained from a woman aged 50 to 60 with Graves' hyperthyroidism. The CDR3 nucleotides are TGCAGTGCTAGAGGGGCCTCCGAGCAGTACTTC. This codes for CSARGASEQYF.